Sequencing of this TCR beta chain was carried out in a study of cytomegalovirus exposure and HLA in healthy donors. Study-wide background: Early on, a data release was issued that held 85 million to 95 million unique TCRs from HLA-typed donors.

Details on this clone: One junction end does not reproduce the germline sequence, and a read error may be involved.

CDR1 and CDR2 (germline): SGHNT, YYREEE (reference sequence). This CDR3 contains 16 residues. Primers: 60 Vbeta forward and 13 Jbeta reverse. Produced via immunoSEQ multiplex PCR; TCRdb's table is partial and in-frame only. This sample carries some 150,000 clones, roughly 82% of them seen once, and the ten largest clones take 7%. Sequences were obtained from PBMCs. The origin of this receptor is a man aged 25-45 years in good health and CMV-seronegative. This sequence joins TRBV5-4 and TRBJ2-7; TRBD1 matches at 7 bases. For the CDR3, the DNA is TGTGCCAGCAGCCCCCTCGCTGGGACAGTCTCCTGCGAGCAGTACTTC. It codes for CASSPLAGTVSCEQYF.